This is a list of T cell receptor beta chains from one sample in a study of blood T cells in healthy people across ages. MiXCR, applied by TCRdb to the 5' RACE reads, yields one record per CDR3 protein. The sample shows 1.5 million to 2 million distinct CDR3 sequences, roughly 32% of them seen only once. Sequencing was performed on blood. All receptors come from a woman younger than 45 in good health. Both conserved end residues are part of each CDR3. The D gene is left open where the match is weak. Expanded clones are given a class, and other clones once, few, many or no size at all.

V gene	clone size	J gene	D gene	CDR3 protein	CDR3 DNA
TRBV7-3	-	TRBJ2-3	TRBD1	CASSVTGGNTDTQYF	TGTGCCAGCAGCGTGACAGGGGGGAACACAGATACGCAGTATTTT
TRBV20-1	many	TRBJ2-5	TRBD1	CSAPGGWETQYF	TGCAGTGCTCCAGGGGGTTGGGAGACCCAGTACTTC
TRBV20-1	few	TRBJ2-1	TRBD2	CSAREELAGRYNEQFF	TGCAGTGCTAGAGAGGAACTAGCGGGACGGTACAATGAGCAGTTCTTC
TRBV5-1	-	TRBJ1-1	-	CASSLKANQAFF	TGCGCCAGCAGCTTGAAGGCCAACCAAGCTTTCTTT
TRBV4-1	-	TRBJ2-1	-	CASSQDLSPTGHEQFF	TGCGCCAGCAGCCAAGATCTGAGCCCAACGGGCCATGAGCAGTTCTTC
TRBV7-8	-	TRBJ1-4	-	CASSSLMRGTNEKLFF	TGTGCCAGCAGCTCTCTAATGCGGGGCACTAATGAAAAACTGTTTTTT
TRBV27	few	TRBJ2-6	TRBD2	CASSWLAGISGANVLTF	TGTGCCAGCAGTTGGCTAGCGGGAATCTCTGGGGCCAACGTCCTGACTTTC
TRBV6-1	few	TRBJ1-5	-	CASSGGFGAFSNQPQHF	TGTGCCAGCAGTGGGGGATTCGGGGCTTTTAGCAATCAGCCCCAGCATTTT
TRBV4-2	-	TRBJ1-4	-	CASSQGTQFDEKLFF	TGTGCCAGCAGCCAAGGAACACAGTTTGATGAAAAACTGTTTTTT
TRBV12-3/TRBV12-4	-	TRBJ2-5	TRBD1	CAISESATGQETQYF	TGTGCCATCAGTGAGTCCGCGACAGGGCAAGAGACCCAGTACTTC
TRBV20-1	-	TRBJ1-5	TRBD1	CSARVQGGNSRGRRQPQHF	TGCAGTGCTAGAGTCCAGGGGGGTAATTCCAGGGGGCGTCGGCAGCCCCAGCATTTT